A single T cell receptor (beta chain) is shown here with its context. Trimming removed 2 bases from V and 0 bases from J, with 9 bases in between. CDR3 length equals 15 residues. The germline V gene has CDR1 SGHRS and CDR2 YFSETQ. The sample originates from a study of T cells after yellow fever vaccination. TCRdb processed the 5' RACE reads anew with MiXCR; each CDR3 protein has one entry. The repertoire includes about 340,000 distinct CDR3 sequences, roughly 4% of them detected once, and roughly 24% sits in the top ten. This sample comprised PBMCs, obtained 5 days after the yellow fever booster vaccination. This sequence was found in a young man who received the YFV17D yellow fever vaccine. The chain carries TRBV5-1 and TRBJ2-1, with D possibly matching TRBD1 (5 bases). CDR3 sequence reads: CASSLRQSSYNEQFF. The CDR3 DNA is TGCGCCAGCAGCTTACGACAGAGCTCCTACAATGAGCAGTTCTTC.